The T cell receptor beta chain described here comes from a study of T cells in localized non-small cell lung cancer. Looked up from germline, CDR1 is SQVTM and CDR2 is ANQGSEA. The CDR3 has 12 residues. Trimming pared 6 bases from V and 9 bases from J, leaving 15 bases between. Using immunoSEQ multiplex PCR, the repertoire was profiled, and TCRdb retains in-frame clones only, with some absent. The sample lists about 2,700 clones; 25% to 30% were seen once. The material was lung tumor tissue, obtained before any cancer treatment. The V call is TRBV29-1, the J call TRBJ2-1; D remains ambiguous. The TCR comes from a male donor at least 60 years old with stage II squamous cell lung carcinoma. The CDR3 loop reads CSVAFYMSEQFF. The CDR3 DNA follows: TGCAGCGTCGCCTTTTATATGAGTGAGCAGTTCTTC.